The 6 T cell receptor beta chains reported below all come from one sample, sequenced in a study of vaccination and CD4 T cells after COVID-19. These receptors' antigens are unknown. Cultured CD4+ T cell DNA was sequenced using the Oncomine TCR Beta short-read assay. Each CDR3 protein gets one entry after TCRdb re-called the PCR reads with MiXCR. Of roughly 20,000 distinct CDR3 sequences in the sample, 55% are singletons; the top ten hold roughly 15%. Treatment reported: approximately 9-day PBMC culture with coronavirus spike peptide pools or control peptides (ViraFEST assay). Sequences were obtained from CD4+ T cells from blood, cultured in vitro. The receptor source for this set is a human donor who had recovered from COVID-19.

This chain links TRBV5-1 with TRBJ2-3; D remains unclear. Trimming cost V 0 bases and J 6 bases, with 14 bases left between them. Germline loops: CDR1 SGHRS, CDR2 YFSETQ. This CDR3 has 15 amino acids. The CDR3 loop reads CASSLGFRSTDTQYF. Here the CDR3 DNA reads TGCGCCAGCAGCTTGGGGTTTCGGTCGACGGATACGCAGTATTTT.

The rearrangement uses TRBV11-3 and TRBJ1-1; D is undetermined. V was trimmed by 1 base and J by 2 bases, leaving 8 bases between them. The germline CDR1 and CDR2 sequences are SGHNT and YENEEA. The CDR3 contains 14 residues. The CDR3 sequence: CASSLGGSNTEAFF. CDR3 bases: TGTGCCAGCAGCTTAGGGGGATCTAACACTGAAGCTTTCTTT.

This sequence joins TRBV5-1 and TRBJ1-2; 10 bases line up with TRBD1. V lost 4 bases, J lost 8 bases, and 14 bases stayed unmatched. The CDR3 is 16 amino acids. Germline V CDR1 and CDR2: SGHRS, YFSETQ. The CDR3 loop reads CASSRSTGQGIEGYTF. CDR3 in DNA: TGCGCCAGCAGCCGATCAACGGGACAGGGGATAGAGGGCTACACCTTC.

This clonotype was counted only a few times. This chain joins TRBV20-1 and TRBJ2-7, with TRBD2 matching 9 bases. This CDR3 contains 14 residues. The germline V gene encodes CDR1 DFQATT and CDR2 SNEGSKA (reference sequence). With 1 base clipped from V and 7 bases from J, the junction kept 8 bases outside the gene matches. The CDR3 region is CSARGKGLAFEQYF. Written as DNA, the CDR3 is TGCAGTGCTAGAGGTAAAGGACTAGCGTTTGAGCAGTACTTC.

The chain carries TRBV18 and TRBJ1-1; D is unresolved. The CDR3 length is 15 residues. Per the germline V gene, CDR1 is KGHSH and CDR2 is LQKENI. Deletions cut 3 bases from V and 0 bases from J, with 11 bases between. Here the CDR3 reads CASSPARNMNTEAFF. CDR3 coding DNA: TGTGCCAGCTCACCCGCCCGGAACATGAACACTGAAGCTTTCTTT.

There are a few counts of this clonotype. The CDR3 coding sequence is TGTGCCAGCAGTTCAGGGGGCGGCTACACCTTC. Amino acid sequence: CASSSGGGYTF. The chain combines TRBV6-5 with TRBJ1-2; 8 bases agree with TRBD1. This CDR3 contains 11 residues. Germline V gives CDR1 MNHEY, CDR2 SVGAGI. Trimming at V came to 4 bases and at J to 8 bases, leaving 0 bases not matched to a gene.